The 5 T cell receptor beta chains listed next were all sequenced from one sample in a study of tumor-infiltrating lymphocytes in primary liver carcinoma. Priming with a constant-region primer yielded TCR beta cDNA from about 510 ng total RNA. It was through three nested multiplex PCR rounds of slightly modified ARM-PCR that TCR beta libraries arose. TRBV1-TRBV30 forward and Cbeta reverse primers drove the first two roughly 11-cycle rounds. TCRdb reprocessed the multiplex PCR reads with MiXCR, giving one entry per CDR3 protein. The table shows tens of thousands of distinct CDR3 sequences, with around 77% occurring only once. It was from approximately 20-30 mg of unsorted bulk tissue that RNA and DNA were co-extracted. What was sequenced was liver tumor tissue from sampling region 5. As to subset: tumor region T5, tumor centre. The origin of the receptors is a middle-aged man with primary liver carcinoma and hepatitis B virus infection.

This clonotype was recorded many times. The rearrangement uses TRBV5-1 and TRBJ2-3; D not certain. The CDR3 covers 16 residues. CDR1 is SGHRS and CDR2 is YFSETQ in the germline V gene. V was trimmed by 1 base and J by 0 bases, leaving 12 bases between them. CDR3 nucleotide sequence: TGCGCCAGCAGCTTGAGGACGGGCGGCAGCACAGATACGCAGTATTTT. Translated: CASSLRTGGSTDTQYF.

This clonotype has at least ten counts. The chain recombines TRBV12-3 or TRBV12-4 with TRBJ2-2; a possible D gene is TRBD2 (5 bases). V was pared by 4 bases and J by 1 base, with 10 bases between. The CDR3 contains 15 residues. CDR3 coding DNA: TGTGCCAGCAGTTGGGCTAGCAGGAACACCGGGGAGCTGTTTTTT. Protein product: CASSWASRNTGELFF.

On this clonotype: The germline gene is not matched at one end of the junction; a read error may be the cause. The chain has TRBV7-9 and TRBJ2-3; TRBD2 aligns across 8 bases. CDR1 is SEHNR, CDR2 FQNEAQ, per germline (reference sequence). The CDR3 is 15 residues long. In nucleotides, the CDR3 is TGTACCAGCAGCCTACTGGCAGCGGGAGATGATACGCAGTATTTT. Protein: CTSSLLAAGDDTQYF.

This clonotype has just one count. The rearrangement uses TRBV12-3 or TRBV12-4 and TRBJ2-2; D unresolved. CDR3 length equals 13 residues. Deletions cut 7 bases from V and 9 bases from J, with 15 bases between. The CDR3, as DNA: TGTGCCAGCAATTTGATGGAGTTCAGGGAGCTGTTTTTT. Encoded protein: CASNLMEFRELFF.

The J gene is TRBJ2-1, the V gene TRBV12-3 or TRBV12-4; TRBD2 aligns across 8 bases. This CDR3 has 15 amino acids. The chain's CDR3 is CTSSSSGGRYNEQFF. The CDR3 DNA reads as TGTACAAGCAGTTCCTCGGGCGGGAGGTACAATGAGCAGTTCTTC.